This paragraph reports one TCR beta chain. What it binds is unknown. The PCR was carried out with 60 Vbeta primers and 13 Jbeta primers. Repertoires were generated with immunoSEQ multiplex PCR, while TCRdb's copy carries only in-frame clones and drops some. This table holds 140,000 or so clones, about 66% found once. The data were taken from a study of cytomegalovirus exposure and HLA in healthy donors. The study's findings and limits: The classifier reportedly diagnosed cytomegalovirus status with high specificity and sensitivity. Association of 15,000 to 20,000 TCR beta sequences with HLA alleles was found at 0.05 false discovery rate in a later analysis. Sequencing depth across donors, presence/absence analyses assumed, was roughly uniform. Further analysis was carried out later, and it showed several of the most significant clusters appearing linked to common viral pathogens.

The sequence came from a male donor in good health and CMV-seronegative. Sequencing input: PBMCs.

CDR3 sequence reads: CASSARTGNYGYTF. The CDR3 bases are TGTGCCAGCAGTGCACGGACAGGGAACTATGGCTACACCTTC. J is TRBJ1-2 and V is TRBV6-6; 8 bases agree with TRBD1. CDR1 and CDR2 (germline): MNHNY, SVGAGI (reference sequence). The length of the CDR3 is 14 residues. J gave up 2 bases and V 5 bases, and 4 bases lay outside the gene matches.